Each of the 13 T cell receptor beta chains below was sequenced from the same sample in a study of cytomegalovirus exposure and HLA in healthy donors. It was with 60 Vbeta and 13 Jbeta primers that the PCR ran. Sequencing was performed with immunoSEQ multiplex PCR; in TCRdb, only in-frame clones are kept and a portion is missing. The table lists approximately 100,000 clones, roughly three quarters of them singletons. The sample consisted of PBMCs. These receptors came from a man between 35 and 55 years old in good health and CMV-seronegative.

This clone was found once. The chain uses TRBV2 and TRBJ1-2; possible D gene TRBD1, 5 bases. Germline V CDR1 and CDR2: SNHLY, FYNNEI. The CDR3 is 13 residues long. Trimming stripped 8 bases from V and 6 bases from J, with 16 bases between. The CDR3 spells CASSPGMGHGYTF. CDR3 coding DNA: TGTGCCAGCTCCCCAGGGATGGGGCATGGCTACACCTTC.

The rearrangement joins TRBV6-1 to TRBJ1-1; 8 nucleotides match TRBD1. There are 14 residues in the CDR3. In germline, CDR1 is MNHNS, CDR2 SASEGT. The V and J ends lost 2 bases and 4 bases, in that order; junction bases with no gene match: 3. The CDR3 spells CASSEQGASTEAFF. CDR3 DNA sequence: TGTGCCAGCAGTGAACAGGGGGCTAGCACTGAAGCTTTCTTT.

The V and J genes are TRBV12-2 and TRBJ2-5; the table's D call of TRBD2 was not tested on the DNA. TRBV12-2 is noted as a pseudogene. This CDR3 has 20 residues. CDR3 residues: CASRLAGGQPAPRGEETQYF. In DNA form, the CDR3 reads TGTGCAAGTCGCTTAGCGGGAGGCCAACCGGCCCCTCGGGGGGAAGAGACCCAGTACTTC.

This clone was seen only a few times. This chain joins TRBV5-4 and TRBJ2-5, with TRBD2 matching 7 bases. Per the germline V gene, CDR1 is SGHNT and CDR2 is YYREEE (reference sequence). V was pared by 0 bases and J by 5 bases, with 7 bases of the junction left unmatched. There are 15 residues in the CDR3. The CDR3 region is CASSLGEGSWETQYF. The CDR3 DNA reads as TGTGCCAGCAGCTTGGGGGAGGGGTCTTGGGAGACCCAGTACTTC.

The chain couples TRBV14 to TRBJ2-1; no definite D call. V was shortened by 0 bases and J by 2 bases, with 8 bases between the two germline ends. The V gene's germline CDR1 is SGHDN and CDR2 FVKESK. This CDR3 is built from 15 residues. This chain's CDR3 is CASSQDPGPYNEQFF. The CDR3 DNA reads TGTGCCAGCAGCCAAGACCCAGGTCCCTACAATGAGCAGTTCTTC. Combining the CDR3 with reference TRBV14 and TRBJ2-1 gives the whole variable domain EAGVTQFPSHSVIEKGQTVTLRCDPISGHDNLYWYRRVMGKEIKFLLHFVKESKQDESGMPNNRFLAERTGGTYSTLKVQPAELEDSGVYFCASSQDPGPYNEQFFGPGTRLTVL.

The CDR3, as DNA: TGTGCCAGCAGTTACAGCACAGCTTTCTTT. Protein sequence: CASSYSTAFF. The genes are TRBV2 and TRBJ1-1; no definite D call. The CDR3 consists of 10 residues. CDR1 SNHLY and CDR2 FYNNEI come from the germline V gene. The ends were cut back, 5 bases at V and 10 bases at J, with 8 bases in the middle.

The table lists this clone with a count of one. J is TRBJ2-6 and V is TRBV6-4; D gene unclear. The V and J ends lost 5 bases and 0 bases respectively, with 14 bases between them. The CDR3 runs 17 residues. Per germline, CDR1 MRHNA and CDR2 SNTAGT. The CDR3 spells CASSRELTASGANVLTF. The CDR3 DNA is TGTGCCAGCAGTAGAGAGCTTACAGCCTCTGGGGCCAACGTCCTGACTTTC.

This sequence joins TRBV6-5 and TRBJ2-7, with unresolved D. The V gene lost 5 bases and the J gene lost 2 bases, with 10 bases spanning the gap. This CDR3 comprises 13 residues. The germline gives CDR1 MNHEY, CDR2 SVGAGI. The CDR3 coding sequence is TGTGCCAGCAGTCCGACACGGACCTACGAGCAGTACTTC. It yields the protein CASSPTRTYEQYF.

This clone has more than one count but fewer than ten. The chain employs TRBV6-1 and TRBJ2-7; 16 nucleotides line up with TRBD2. This CDR3 region has 17 residues. Germline assignment: CDR1 MNHNS and CDR2 SASEGT. The ends lost 4 bases at V and 2 bases at J; junction bases unmatched: 5. The DNA of the CDR3 is TGTGCCAGCAGTGTACCGGGACTAGCGGGGGGGCCCTACGAGCAGTACTTC. Amino acid sequence: CASSVPGLAGGPYEQYF.

V is TRBV5-1 and J is TRBJ2-2, with 8 bases matching TRBD1. Germline V gene sequence: CDR1 SGHRS, CDR2 YFSETQ. The J segment lost 0 bases and the V segment lost 5 bases, leaving 3 bases of the junction unmatched. This CDR3 contains 15 residues. CDR3 sequence (DNA): TGCGCCAGCAGGGAGGGACAGGCGAACACCGGGGAGCTGTTTTTT. Amino acids: CASREGQANTGELFF.

V is TRBV7-2 and J is TRBJ2-3; 7 bases map to TRBD2. This CDR3 is built from 16 residues. The germline V gene encodes CDR1 SGHTA and CDR2 FQGNSA. Trimming removed 6 bases from V and 2 bases from J; junction bases left unmatched: 11. Written as DNA, the CDR3 is TGTGCCAGCAGTTTCTCGGCGGGGGAGATCACAGATACGCAGTATTTT. Translating gives CASSFSAGEITDTQYF.

This clone was seen once. The chain recombines TRBV6-5 with TRBJ1-2; no reliable D call. The CDR3 is 15 amino acids. CDR1 is MNHEY, CDR2 SVGAGI, per germline. Trimming removed 0 bases from V and 2 bases from J, with 10 bases in between. This CDR3 is CASSYSTGVNYGYTF. For the CDR3, the DNA is TGTGCCAGCAGTTACTCGACCGGGGTGAACTATGGCTACACCTTC.

In regard to this clone: The same CDR3 arises from other DNA sequences in this sample as well. The CDR3 region has the DNA TGTGCCAGCAGCGCCGGACAGTCTAATGAAAAACTGTTTTTT. The encoded protein is CASSAGQSNEKLFF. The chain links TRBV9 to TRBJ1-4, with TRBD1 as a possible D gene (6 bases). V was clipped by 3 bases and J by 3 bases, with 9 bases between them. CDR1 and CDR2 from the germline V gene are SGDLS and YYNGEE. This CDR3 is 14 amino acids long.